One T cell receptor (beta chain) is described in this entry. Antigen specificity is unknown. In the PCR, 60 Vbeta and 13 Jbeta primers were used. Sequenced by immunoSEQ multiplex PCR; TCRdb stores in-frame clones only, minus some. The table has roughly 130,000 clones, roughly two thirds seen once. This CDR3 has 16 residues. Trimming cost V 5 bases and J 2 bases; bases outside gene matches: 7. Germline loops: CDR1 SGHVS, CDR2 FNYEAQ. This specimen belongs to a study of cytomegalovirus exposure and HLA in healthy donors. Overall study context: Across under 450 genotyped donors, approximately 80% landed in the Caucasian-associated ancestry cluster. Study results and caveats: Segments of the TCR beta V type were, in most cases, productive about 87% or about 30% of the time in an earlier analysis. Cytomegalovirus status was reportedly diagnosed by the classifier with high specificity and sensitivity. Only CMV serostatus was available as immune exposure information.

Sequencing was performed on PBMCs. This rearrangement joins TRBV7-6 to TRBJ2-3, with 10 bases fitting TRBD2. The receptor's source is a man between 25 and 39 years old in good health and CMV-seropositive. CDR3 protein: CASSLGLASDTDTQYF. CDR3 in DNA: TGTGCCAGCAGCCTGGGACTAGCGAGTGACACAGATACGCAGTATTTT.